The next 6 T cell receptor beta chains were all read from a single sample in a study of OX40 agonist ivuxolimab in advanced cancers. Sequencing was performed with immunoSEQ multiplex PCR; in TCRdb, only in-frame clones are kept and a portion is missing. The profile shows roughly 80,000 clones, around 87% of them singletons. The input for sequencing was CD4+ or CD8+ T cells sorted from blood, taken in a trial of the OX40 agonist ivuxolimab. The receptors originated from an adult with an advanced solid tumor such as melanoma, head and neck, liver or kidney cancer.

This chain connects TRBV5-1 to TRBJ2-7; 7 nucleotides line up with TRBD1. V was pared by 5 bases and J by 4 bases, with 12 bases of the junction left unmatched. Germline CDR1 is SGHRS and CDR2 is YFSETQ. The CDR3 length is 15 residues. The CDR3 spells CASRPSGTVPYEQYF. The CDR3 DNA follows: TGCGCCAGCAGACCATCCGGGACAGTCCCATACGAGCAGTACTTC.

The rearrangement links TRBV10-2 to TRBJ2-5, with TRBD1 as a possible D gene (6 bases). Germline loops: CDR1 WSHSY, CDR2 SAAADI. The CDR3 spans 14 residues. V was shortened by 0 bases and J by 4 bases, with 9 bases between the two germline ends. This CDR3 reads CASSESQGRETQYF. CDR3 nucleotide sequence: TGCGCCAGCAGTGAGTCGCAGGGGAGAGAGACCCAGTACTTC.

The CDR3 spells CASSLGGQGVHTEAFF. The DNA for the CDR3 is TGTGCCAGCAGTTTAGGGGGACAGGGGGTCCACACTGAAGCTTTCTTT. The gene calls are TRBV28 and TRBJ1-1, with 11 nucleotides matching TRBD1. Germline V lookup: CDR1 MDHEN, CDR2 SYDVKM. After removal of 2 bases from V and 3 bases from J, the junction contained 5 bases not matched to a gene. The CDR3 loop spans 16 amino acids.

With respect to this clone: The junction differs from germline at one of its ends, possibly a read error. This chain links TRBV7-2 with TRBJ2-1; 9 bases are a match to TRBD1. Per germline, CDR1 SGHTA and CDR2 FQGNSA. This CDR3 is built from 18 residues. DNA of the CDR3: TGTGCCAGCAGCTTCTTCATAACCGGGACAGGGTCCTACAGTGAGCAGTTCTTC. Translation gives CASSFFITGTGSYSEQFF. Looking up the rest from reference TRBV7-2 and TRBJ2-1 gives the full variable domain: GAGVSQSPSNKVTEKGKDVELRCDPISGHTALYWYRQSLGQGLEFLIYFQGNSAPDKSGLPSDRFSAERTGGSVSTLTIQRTQQEDSAVYLCASSFFITGTGSYSEQFFGPGTRLTVL.

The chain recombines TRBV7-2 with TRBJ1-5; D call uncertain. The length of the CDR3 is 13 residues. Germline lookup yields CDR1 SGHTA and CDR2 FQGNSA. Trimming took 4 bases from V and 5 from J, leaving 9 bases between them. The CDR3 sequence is CASSYERDQPQHF. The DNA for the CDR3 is TGTGCCAGCAGCTACGAGAGGGATCAGCCCCAGCATTTT.

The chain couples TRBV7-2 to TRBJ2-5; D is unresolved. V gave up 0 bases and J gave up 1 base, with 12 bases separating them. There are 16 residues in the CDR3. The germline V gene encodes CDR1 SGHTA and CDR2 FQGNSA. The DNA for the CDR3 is TGTGCCAGCAGCTTAGCGCTCGTCGGCAGCCAAGAGACCCAGTACTTC. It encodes CASSLALVGSQETQYF.